One and the same sample provided the 5 T cell receptor beta chains below, sequenced in a study of identical twins. TCRdb re-called the 5' RACE reads through MiXCR, storing one row per CDR3 protein. The repertoire holds 350,000 to 450,000 distinct CDR3 sequences, with approximately 17% as singletons. Sequenced: naive T cells sorted from blood. The source is a middle-aged man in good health.

The CDR3 loop reads CSAGPWRGFLFRSYNEQFF. The CDR3 DNA is TGCAGTGCGGGGCCCTGGCGGGGGTTCTTATTCCGCTCCTACAATGAGCAGTTCTTC. This chain joins TRBV20-1 and TRBJ2-1; TRBD2 agrees at 7 bases. Germline V gene data show CDR1 as DFQATT and CDR2 as SNEGSKA (reference sequence). CDR3 size: 19 residues. V was clipped by 6 bases and J by 0 bases; unmatched bases: 20.

The sample holds a few counts of this clonotype. CDR3 sequence: CASSQGGQGQYF. The DNA of the CDR3 is TGCGCCAGCAGCCAAGGGGGACAGGGGCAGTACTTC. The chain joins TRBV4-3 to TRBJ2-7, with TRBD1 matching over 9 bases. Germline CDR1 reads LGHNA; CDR2 reads YSLEER. Trimming at V came to 1 base and at J to 9 bases, leaving 1 base not matched to a gene. The CDR3 has 12 residues.

The sample holds a few counts of this clonotype. The chain is built from TRBV10-3 and TRBJ1-2; D not resolved. The CDR3 consists of 13 residues. Germline V gene sequence: CDR1 ENHRY, CDR2 SYGVKD. Trimming pared 3 bases from V and 6 bases from J, leaving 11 bases between. The CDR3 here is CAISDDTLDGYTF. CDR3 nucleotide sequence: TGTGCCATCAGTGACGACACCCTAGATGGCTACACCTTC.

The chain has TRBV6-1 and TRBJ1-4; D not certain. The V and J ends lost 6 bases and 10 bases respectively, with 21 bases between them. Per germline, CDR1 MNHNS and CDR2 SASEGT. This CDR3 has 15 residues. The CDR3 protein is CASSPETPFARKLFF. In nucleotides, the CDR3 is TGTGCCAGCAGCCCGGAGACTCCCTTCGCCAGAAAACTGTTTTTT.

This clonotype occurred many times. V usage is TRBV5-8 and J usage is TRBJ2-2, with D unresolved. V lost 1 base to trimming and J lost 2 bases, with 9 bases between them. The CDR3 has 15 amino acids. Germline V gene data show CDR1 as SGHTS and CDR2 as YDEGEE. The CDR3 nucleotides are TGTGCCAGCAGCTTGTCTAACAGCAACACCGGGGAGCTGTTTTTT. This encodes CASSLSNSNTGELFF.